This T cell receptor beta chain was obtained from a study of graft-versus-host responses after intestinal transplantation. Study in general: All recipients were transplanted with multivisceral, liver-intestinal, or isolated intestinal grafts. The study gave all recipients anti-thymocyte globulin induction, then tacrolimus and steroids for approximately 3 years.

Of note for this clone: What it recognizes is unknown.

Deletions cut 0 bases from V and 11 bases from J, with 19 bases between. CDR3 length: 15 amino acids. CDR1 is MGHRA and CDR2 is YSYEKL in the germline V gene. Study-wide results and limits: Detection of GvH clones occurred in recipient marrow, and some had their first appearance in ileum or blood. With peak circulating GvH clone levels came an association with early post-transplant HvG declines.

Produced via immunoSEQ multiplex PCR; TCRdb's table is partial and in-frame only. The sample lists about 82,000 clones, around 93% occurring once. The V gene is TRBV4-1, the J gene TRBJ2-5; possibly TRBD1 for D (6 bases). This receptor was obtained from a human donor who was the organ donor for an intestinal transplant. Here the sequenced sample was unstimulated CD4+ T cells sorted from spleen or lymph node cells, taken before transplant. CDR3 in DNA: TGCGCCAGCAGCCAAGAACCCCATGGGGGCTTCCAGCAGTACTTC. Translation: CASSQEPHGGFQQYF.